This T cell receptor (beta chain) was sequenced in a study of CD8 T cells in ankylosing spondylitis. This clonotype was counted many times. Its antigen is undetermined. The germline CDR1 and CDR2 sequences are MNHNS and SASEGT. The CDR3 runs to 15 residues. V shed 7 bases and J 0 bases; nucleotides not matched to a gene: 5. Study-wide results and caveats: Clones linked with disease were CD8+ and fairly uncommon in the peripheral blood. Ankylosing spondylitis blood appeared to be characterized by a TCR beta motif of eight highly homologous variants. Previously reported in reactive arthritis synovial fluid and blood were some of the motif variants.

Using quantitative 5'-RACE with molecular barcodes, the authors made TCR beta libraries. Using its own MiXCR run on the 5' RACE reads, TCRdb lists one record per CDR3 protein. The sample has 250,000 to 350,000 distinct CDR3 sequences, less than 25% seen once. This TCR came from a female donor with ankylosing spondylitis or in good health (not recorded which). V usage is TRBV6-1 and J usage is TRBJ2-3; 9 bases are a match to TRBD1. The sample was blood, either unsorted or a sorted T cell fraction (not recorded which). CDR3 amino acids: CASTRGTGSTDTQYF. The CDR3 region has the DNA TGTGCCAGCACCCGAGGGACAGGGAGCACAGATACGCAGTATTTT.